Here is one T cell receptor (beta chain) with its context. The germline V and J ends were trimmed by 5 bases and 0 bases, with 11 bases remaining between them. Germline V gene lookup returns CDR1 SEHNR and CDR2 FQNEAQ (reference sequence). This CDR3 is built from 15 residues. These data come from a study of blood T cell repertoires in COVID-19. At the level of the study: Samples came from the United States, Italy and Spain, spanning acute and convalescent COVID-19. Sources were T cells, B-cell-depleted T cells, or PBMCs; the material itself was cDNA or gDNA.

Original analysis: Reference gene primer amplification yielded estimated nucleated cell counts. The table came from immunoSEQ multiplex PCR; TCRdb's copy has only in-frame clones and leaves some out. The D gene and trimming were derived from the DNA, and the V and J assignments and clone size from that table. The profile shows approximately 210,000 clones, under 90% of them singletons. Source material: peripheral blood. The receptor was isolated from a human donor in a cohort sampled during active COVID-19. This sequence joins TRBV7-9 and TRBJ2-1, with D uncertain. CDR3 DNA: TGTGCCAGCAGCCCCCACTCGAGCTCCTACAATGAGCAGTTCTTC. Protein sequence: CASSPHSSSYNEQFF. Variable domain in full (rest from reference TRBV7-9 and TRBJ2-1): DTGVSQNPRHKITKRGQNVTFRCDPISEHNRLYWYRQTLGQGPEFLTYFQNEAQLEKSRLLSDRFSAERPKGSFSTLEIQRTEQGDSAMYLCASSPHSSSYNEQFFGPGTRLTVL.